This T cell receptor (beta chain) came from a study of blood T cell repertoires in COVID-19. For the study at large: Donors in the United States, Italy and Spain gave samples during acute or convalescent COVID-19. T cells, B-cell-depleted T cells, or PBMCs supplied cDNA or gDNA.

V was clipped by 4 bases and J by 1 base; unmatched bases: 9. Per the germline V gene, CDR1 is SGHRS and CDR2 is YFSETQ. This CDR3 has 16 amino acids. TCRdb's table, derived via immunoSEQ multiplex PCR, lists solely in-frame clones and lacks some. The data hold about 110,000 clones, with 65% to 75% observed a single time. The V and J genes are TRBV5-1 and TRBJ2-5, with 8 bases that match TRBD1. The clonotype was recovered from a human donor with acute or convalescent COVID-19. The donor label of this sample is uncertain. The sequencing input was peripheral blood. CDR3 coding DNA: TGCGCCAGCAGCGCAGGGGACAGGTCGTCCCAAGAGACCCAGTACTTC. Encoded protein: CASSAGDRSSQETQYF.